The rows below give T cell receptor beta chains drawn from one sample of a study. In TCRdb, the RT-PCR reads were re-called with MiXCR into one record per CDR3 protein. In the table there are about 700,000 distinct CDR3 sequences, over 12% of which are singletons. The specimen sequenced was memory CD4+ T cells from blood. These receptors all come from a female donor in good health, serving as a healthy control. Each CDR3 is given with its conserved first and last residue. Each record gives: V gene, J gene, clone size, D gene, CDR3 protein, CDR3 DNA. The D gene is left open where the match is weak. The size entry is marked missing in some rows and otherwise reads once, few, many or a size class.

v_gene: TRBV19; j_gene: TRBJ1-4; abundance: .; d_gene: .; CDR3aa: CATAPGGEKLFF; CDR3nt: TGTGCCACCGCGCCGGGCGGCGAAAAACTGTTTTTT
v_gene: TRBV20-1; j_gene: TRBJ1-1; abundance: .; d_gene: .; CDR3aa: CSAPLDSGTEAFF; CDR3nt: TGCAGTGCCCCGTTGGACAGTGGGACTGAAGCTTTCTTT
v_gene: TRBV20-1; j_gene: TRBJ2-1; abundance: many; d_gene: TRBD2; CDR3aa: CSARVPSGRTGNEQFF; CDR3nt: TGCAGTGCTAGAGTACCTAGCGGGAGAACTGGAAATGAGCAGTTCTTC
v_gene: TRBV19; j_gene: TRBJ2-1; abundance: .; d_gene: TRBD2; CDR3aa: CASMWSGSSYNEQFF; CDR3nt: TGTGCCAGTATGTGGAGCGGGAGCTCCTACAATGAGCAGTTCTTC
v_gene: TRBV7-9; j_gene: TRBJ1-3; abundance: few; d_gene: .; CDR3aa: CASSLDSVTSGNTIYF; CDR3nt: TGTGCCAGCAGCTTAGACTCCGTTACCTCTGGAAACACCATATATTTT
v_gene: TRBV7-9; j_gene: TRBJ1-1; abundance: many; d_gene: .; CDR3aa: CASSLVTETEAFF; CDR3nt: TGTGCCAGCAGCTTAGTTACAGAAACTGAAGCTTTCTTT
v_gene: TRBV5-1; j_gene: TRBJ2-7; abundance: few; d_gene: TRBD2; CDR3aa: CASSSLSGMDEQYF; CDR3nt: TGCGCCAGCAGCTCTTTAAGCGGGATGGACGAGCAGTACTTC
v_gene: TRBV7-8; j_gene: TRBJ1-4; abundance: few; d_gene: .; CDR3aa: CASSHSLTEEKLFF; CDR3nt: TGTGCCAGCAGCCATTCCTTGACAGAAGAAAAACTGTTTTTT
v_gene: TRBV5-1; j_gene: TRBJ2-3; abundance: .; d_gene: .; CDR3aa: CASSLGAGITDTQYF; CDR3nt: TGCGCCAGCAGCTTGGGTGCGGGAATTACAGATACGCAGTATTTT
v_gene: TRBV11-2; j_gene: TRBJ2-5; abundance: .; d_gene: TRBD2; CDR3aa: CASSFYSGSRETQYF; CDR3nt: TGTGCCAGCAGCTTTTACAGCGGGAGTAGGGAGACCCAGTACTTC
v_gene: TRBV19; j_gene: TRBJ2-7; abundance: .; d_gene: .; CDR3aa: CASRRTGFGYEQYF; CDR3nt: TGTGCCAGCCGTAGGACGGGTTTCGGGTACGAGCAGTACTTC
v_gene: TRBV30; j_gene: TRBJ1-1; abundance: .; d_gene: .; CDR3aa: CAWTGGAIGTEAFF; CDR3nt: TGTGCCTGGACGGGGGGGGCGATAGGAACTGAAGCTTTCTTT
v_gene: TRBV20-1; j_gene: TRBJ2-7; abundance: few; d_gene: .; CDR3aa: CSALGRRPPYEQYF; CDR3nt: TGCAGTGCCTTGGGACGGAGACCTCCCTACGAGCAGTACTTC
v_gene: TRBV20-1; j_gene: TRBJ2-7; abundance: .; d_gene: TRBD1; CDR3aa: CSARGRQGTTYEQYF; CDR3nt: TGCAGTGCTAGAGGCAGACAGGGGACAACCTACGAGCAGTACTTC
v_gene: TRBV10-3; j_gene: TRBJ1-4; abundance: few; d_gene: .; CDR3aa: CAISEGGTNEKLFF; CDR3nt: TGTGCCATCAGTGAAGGCGGAACTAATGAAAAACTGTTTTTT